This T cell receptor beta chain was recovered during a study of OX40 agonist ivuxolimab in advanced cancers. Study summary: An agonistic anti-OX40 (CD134) antibody, ivuxolimab, was used to treat the patients. Study results and limitations: The average count of expanded clones was higher among CD8+ T cells than among CD4+. The investigators did not determine what antigen specificity the expanded peripheral T cells had.

Comment on this clone: Its antigen remains unknown.

Produced via immunoSEQ multiplex PCR; TCRdb's table is partial and in-frame only. The sample has tens of thousands of clones, over 75% seen once. V lost 5 bases to trimming and J lost 4 bases, with 12 bases between them. From germline, CDR1 is MNHEY and CDR2 SMNVEV (reference sequence). The CDR3 is 14 amino acids. The sample consisted of CD4+ or CD8+ T cells sorted from blood, taken in a trial of the OX40 agonist ivuxolimab. The chain combines TRBV27 with TRBJ1-5; D might be TRBD1 (6 bases). This sequence originates from an adult with an advanced solid tumor such as melanoma, head and neck, liver or kidney cancer. CDR3 amino acids: CASSLTGLNQPQHF. CDR3 DNA: TGTGCCAGCAGTCTGACAGGTTTAAATCAGCCCCAGCATTTT.